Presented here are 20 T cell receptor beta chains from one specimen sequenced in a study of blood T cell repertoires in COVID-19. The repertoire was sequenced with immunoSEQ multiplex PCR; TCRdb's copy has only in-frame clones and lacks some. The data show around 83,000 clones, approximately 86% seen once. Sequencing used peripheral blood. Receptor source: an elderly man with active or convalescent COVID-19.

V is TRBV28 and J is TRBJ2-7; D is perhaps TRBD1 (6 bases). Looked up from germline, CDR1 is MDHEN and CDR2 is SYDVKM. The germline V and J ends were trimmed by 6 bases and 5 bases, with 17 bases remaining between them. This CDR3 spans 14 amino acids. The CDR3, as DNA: TGTGCCAGCAGGTCCGGGACAAAAGGCGACGAGCAGTACGTC. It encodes CASRSGTKGDEQYV.

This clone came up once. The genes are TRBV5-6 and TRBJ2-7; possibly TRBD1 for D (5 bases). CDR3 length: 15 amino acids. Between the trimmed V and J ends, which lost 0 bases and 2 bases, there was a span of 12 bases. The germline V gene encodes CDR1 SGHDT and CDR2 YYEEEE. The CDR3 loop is CASSLGLGVPYEQYV. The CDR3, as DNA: TGTGCCAGCAGCTTGGGTTTAGGGGTCCCCTACGAGCAGTACGTC.

In nucleotides, the CDR3 is TGTGCCAGCAGAGATCTGACAGGGGCCACTGAAGCTTTCTTT. It encodes CASRDLTGATEAFF. The chain couples TRBV2 to TRBJ1-1; 8 nucleotides match TRBD1. CDR3 length: 14 amino acids. V lost 6 bases, J lost 4 bases, and 7 bases stayed unmatched. CDR1 and CDR2 from the germline V gene are SNHLY and FYNNEI.

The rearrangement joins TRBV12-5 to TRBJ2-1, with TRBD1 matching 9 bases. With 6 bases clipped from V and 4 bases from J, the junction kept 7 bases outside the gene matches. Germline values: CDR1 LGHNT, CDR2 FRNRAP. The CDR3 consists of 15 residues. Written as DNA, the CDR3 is TGTGCTAGTGGCTCCGGGACAGGGCTTTACAATGAGCAGTTCTTC. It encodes CASGSGTGLYNEQFF.

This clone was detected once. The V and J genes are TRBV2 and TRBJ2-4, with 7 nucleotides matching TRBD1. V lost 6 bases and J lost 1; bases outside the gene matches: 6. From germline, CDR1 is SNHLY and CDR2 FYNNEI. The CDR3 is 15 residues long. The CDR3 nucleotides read TGTGCCAGCAGACCGACAGGGTCTGCCAAAAACATTCAGTACTTC. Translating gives CASRPTGSAKNIQYF.

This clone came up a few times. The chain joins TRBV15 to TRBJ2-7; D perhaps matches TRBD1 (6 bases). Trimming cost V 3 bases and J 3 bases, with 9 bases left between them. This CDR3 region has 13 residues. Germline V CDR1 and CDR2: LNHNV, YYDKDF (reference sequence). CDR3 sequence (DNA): TGTGCCACCAGCAGGGGACACCTCTACGAGCAGTACGTC. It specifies CATSRGHLYEQYV.

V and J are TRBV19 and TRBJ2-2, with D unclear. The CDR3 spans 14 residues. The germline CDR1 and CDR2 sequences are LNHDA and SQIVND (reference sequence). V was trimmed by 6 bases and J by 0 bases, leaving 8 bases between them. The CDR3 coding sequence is TGTGCCAGTAGGTCCCAGACGAACACCGGGGAGCTGTTTTTT. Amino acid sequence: CASRSQTNTGELFF.

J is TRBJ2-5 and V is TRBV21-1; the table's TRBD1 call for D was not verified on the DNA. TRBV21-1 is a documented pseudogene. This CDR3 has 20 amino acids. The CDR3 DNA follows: TGTGCCAGCAGGCCAGATGGGACAGGCCAGCACCACCACCCCCAAGAGACCCAGTACTTC. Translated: CASRPDGTGQHHHPQETQYF.

CDR3 sequence: CAISERTSTSYNEQFF. The CDR3 nucleotides read TGTGCCATCAGTGAGAGAACTAGCACGAGCTACAATGAGCAGTTCTTC. V usage is TRBV10-3 and J usage is TRBJ2-1; D is perhaps TRBD2 (6 bases). This CDR3 is built from 16 residues. Trimming removed 2 bases from V and 3 bases from J, with 14 bases in between. Germline assignment: CDR1 ENHRY and CDR2 SYGVKD.

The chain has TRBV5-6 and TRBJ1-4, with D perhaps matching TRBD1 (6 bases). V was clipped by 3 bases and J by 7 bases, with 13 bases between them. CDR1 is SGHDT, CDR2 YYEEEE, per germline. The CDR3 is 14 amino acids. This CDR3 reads CASSSDRGSEKLFF. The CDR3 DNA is TGTGCCAGCAGCTCGGACAGAGGGAGTGAAAAACTGTTTTTT.

The CDR3 region has the DNA TGTGCCAGCAGCTTAAATTCTAGGGATACGCAGTATTTT. It yields the protein CASSLNSRDTQYF. The chain recombines TRBV7-3 with TRBJ2-3; no clear D gene. CDR3 size: 13 residues. The V gene's germline CDR1 is SGHTA and CDR2 FQGTGA. Trimming shortened V by 1 base and J by 6 bases, and 8 bases separated the two germline ends. Supplemented by reference TRBV7-3 and TRBJ2-3, the full variable domain reads GAGVSQTPSNKVTEKGKYVELRCDPISGHTALYWYRQSLGQGPEFLIYFQGTGAADDSGLPNDRFFAVRPEGSVSTLKIQRTERGDSAVYLCASSLNSRDTQYFGPGTRLTVL.

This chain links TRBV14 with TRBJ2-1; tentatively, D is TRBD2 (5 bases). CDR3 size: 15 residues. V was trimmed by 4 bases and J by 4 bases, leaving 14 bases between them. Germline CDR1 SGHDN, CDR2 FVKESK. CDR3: CASSPPGWTYNEQFF. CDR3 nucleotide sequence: TGTGCCAGCAGCCCGCCGGGATGGACGTACAATGAGCAGTTCTTC.

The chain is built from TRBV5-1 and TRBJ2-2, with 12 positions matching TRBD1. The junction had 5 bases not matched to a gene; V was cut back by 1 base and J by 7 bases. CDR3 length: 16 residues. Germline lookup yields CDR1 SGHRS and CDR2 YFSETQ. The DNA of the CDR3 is TGCGCCAGCAGCTTGTCGGGACAGGGGGCCGTCGGGGAGCTGTTTTTT. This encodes CASSLSGQGAVGELFF.

The CDR3 DNA is TGTGCCAGCAGCGAACAGACAGGTTTCAATCAGCCCCAGCATTTT. Its protein product is CASSEQTGFNQPQHF. The chain employs TRBV7-8 and TRBJ1-5; D perhaps matches TRBD1 (6 bases). The CDR3 contains 15 residues. V gave up 5 bases and J gave up 3 bases, with 14 bases separating them. The V gene's germline CDR1 is SGHVS and CDR2 FQNEAQ.

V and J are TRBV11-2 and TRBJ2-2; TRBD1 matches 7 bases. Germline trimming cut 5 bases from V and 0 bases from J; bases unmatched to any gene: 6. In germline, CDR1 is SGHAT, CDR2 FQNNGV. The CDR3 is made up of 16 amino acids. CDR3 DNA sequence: TGTGCCAGCAGCGGGCGGACAGGCGCGAACACCGGGGAGCTGTTTTTT. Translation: CASSGRTGANTGELFF.

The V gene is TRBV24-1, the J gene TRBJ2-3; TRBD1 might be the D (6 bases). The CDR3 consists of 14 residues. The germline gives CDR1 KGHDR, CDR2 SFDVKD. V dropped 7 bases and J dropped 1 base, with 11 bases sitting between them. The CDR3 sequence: CATSDRRGTDTQYF. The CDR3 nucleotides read TGTGCCACCAGCGACAGGCGGGGCACAGATACGCAGTATTTT.

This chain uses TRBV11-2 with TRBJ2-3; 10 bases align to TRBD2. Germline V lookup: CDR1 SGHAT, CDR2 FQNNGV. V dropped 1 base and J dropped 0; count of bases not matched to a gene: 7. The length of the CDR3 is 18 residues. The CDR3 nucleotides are TGTGCCAGCAGCTTAGCCCTGGCTAGCGGGGGTAGCACAGATACGCAGTATTTT. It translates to CASSLALASGGSTDTQYF.

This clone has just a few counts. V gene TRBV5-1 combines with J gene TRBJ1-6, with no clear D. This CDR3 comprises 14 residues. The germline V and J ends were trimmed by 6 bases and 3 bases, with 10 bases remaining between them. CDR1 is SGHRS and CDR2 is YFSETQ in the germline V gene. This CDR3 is CASNSGGYNSPLHF. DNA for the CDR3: TGCGCCAGCAACAGTGGAGGCTATAATTCACCCCTCCACTTT.

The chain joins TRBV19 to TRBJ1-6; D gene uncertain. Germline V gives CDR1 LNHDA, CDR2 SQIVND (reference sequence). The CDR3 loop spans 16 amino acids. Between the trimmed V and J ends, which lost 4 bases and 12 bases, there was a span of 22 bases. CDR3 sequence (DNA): TGTGCCAGTAGTAGGCTATTGGGTCAGGCGAAACAACCCCTCCACTTT. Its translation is CASSRLLGQAKQPLHF.

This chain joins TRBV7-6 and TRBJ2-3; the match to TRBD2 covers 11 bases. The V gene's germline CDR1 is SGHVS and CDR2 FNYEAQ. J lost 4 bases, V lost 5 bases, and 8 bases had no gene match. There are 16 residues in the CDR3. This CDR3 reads CASSPLAGVVADTQYF. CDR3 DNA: TGTGCCAGCAGCCCACTAGCGGGGGTAGTCGCAGATACGCAGTATTTT.